This T cell receptor (beta chain) was documented in a study of early T cells in non-severe SARS-CoV-2 infection (dated by TCRdb to the early 2020s). General notes on the study: Bulk RNA from unsorted whole blood was used for TCR sequencing, so alpha and beta chains could not be paired. What the authors observed across the whole study: Matching against VDJdb was skewed toward anti-spike CD8 responses, likely underestimated virus-specific expansions, and missed private and CD4 specificities.

A word on this clonotype: The antigen it binds to is not known. Per-base qualities were not stored, and no clone one base away is much larger.

The library was generated by 5' RACE. The sequencer was a NextSeq 500. In the TCR library protocol, unique molecular identifiers were attached to individual cDNA molecules to correct for PCR bias and sequencing error. Both TCR alpha and beta chains were sequenced, and tight co-correlation was observed between alpha and beta sequence abundances in each sample. As for how the authors treated the data: Decombinator V4 was used to perform V gene, J gene and CDR3 annotation of TCR sequences. TCRs were defined as expanded if a significant change between any two time points was detected under a Poisson model with p below 0.0001. TCR abundances were normalised to the total number of TCRs sequenced per sample and expressed as counts per million. TRAV1-2 paired with TRAJ12, TRAJ20 or TRAJ33 defined MAIT TCRs, while TRAV10 paired with TRAJ18 defined iNKT TCRs. VDJdb, accessed 1 November 2021, was searched for CMV, EBV and SARS-CoV-2 annotated TCRs, with TCRs annotated for multiple antigens excluded. The public reads were run again by TCRdb, first through fastp at Q25 and then through MiXCR, and only productive beta chains were kept. Merged by CDR3 protein, the rows form single entries marked with the most common genes and DNA. These V and J calls originate from TCRdb's pipeline instead of the authors' own analysis. The sample table records roughly 40,000 distinct CDR3 sequences; 6% to 8.5% of these occur just once. The ten largest clones add up to 8% to 9.5% of the sample.

The study was a case-control design nested within a healthcare worker cohort in London, UK, with weekly nasopharyngeal swab PCR tests and blood sampling. Healthcare workers were recruited during the week of the UK lockdown, between 23 and 31 March 2020, and followed weekly for up to about 15 weeks. Compared with germline, V lacks 4 bases and J lacks 5 bases; bases without a gene match: 4. The CDR3 measures 14 amino acids from cysteine to phenylalanine. The DNA shown is the 42-base CDR3, in frame from base 1. From the germline V gene, CDR1 is KGHSH and CDR2 is LQKENI. The specimen sequenced was whole blood. The TCR was taken from an adult who was a healthcare worker with PCR-confirmed SARS-CoV-2 infection or an uninfected control (not recorded which). Recombination connected TRBV18 to TRBJ2-3; the junction holds 9 bases that match TRBD1. CDR3 loop: CASSRQGEEDTQYF. The nucleotide sequence is given as TGTGCCAGCTCACGACAGGGGGAAGAAGATACGCAGTATTTT.